What follows are 6 T cell receptor beta chains derived from one specimen sequenced in a study of Ad26.COV2.S vaccination and SARS-CoV-2 variants. Profiled with immunoSEQ multiplex PCR; TCRdb holds only in-frame clones, not every one. The sample shows about 680,000 clones, more than 80% of them seen only once. As to treatment: approximately 18 received Ad26.COV2.S at low or high dose, single or two shots; about 5 received placebo; per-sample allocation not given. The samples were gathered on day 63 after the first injection of vaccine or placebo. The sample here was peripheral blood, taken in a trial of Ad26.COV2.S vaccine versus placebo. All receptors come from a person between 18 and 65 years old who received the Ad26.COV2.S COVID-19 vaccine or a placebo.

The chain joins TRBV5-6 to TRBJ2-3, with D possibly matching TRBD1 (5 bases). The germline V gene encodes CDR1 SGHDT and CDR2 YYEEEE. Trimming stripped 2 bases from V and 3 bases from J, with 7 bases between. The CDR3 covers 13 residues. The CDR3 loop is CASSLQETDTQYF. The CDR3 DNA reads TGTGCCAGCAGCTTACAGGAGACAGATACGCAGTATTTT.

The chain carries TRBV7-9 and TRBJ2-7; 9 bases fit TRBD1. The germline V gene encodes CDR1 SEHNR and CDR2 FQNEAQ (reference sequence). V gave up 4 bases and J gave up 4 bases; unmatched junction bases: 8. CDR3 length equals 15 residues. DNA for the CDR3: TGTGCCAGCAGCTCCCCTGACAGGGGGTTGTACGAGCAGTACTTC. Translated: CASSSPDRGLYEQYF.

This chain joins TRBV3-1 (or the pseudogene TRBV3-2) and TRBJ1-1; the D is unclear. CDR1 LGHDT and CDR2 YNNKEL come from the germline V gene (reference sequence). V was clipped by 1 base and J by 6 bases, with 15 bases between them. The CDR3 contains 15 residues. The CDR3 loop is CASSQVGGWIAEAFF. CDR3 nucleotide sequence: TGTGCCAGCAGCCAAGTGGGTGGGTGGATCGCTGAAGCTTTCTTT.

About this clone: A junction boundary mismatches the germline segment, possibly from a read error. The gene calls are TRBV4-1 and TRBJ2-3; D call uncertain. Germline loops: CDR1 MGHRA, CDR2 YSYEKL. The CDR3 length is 13 residues. CDR3 bases: TGCGCCAGCAGCCAAGCTTCCCCAGATCCGCAGTATTTT. As protein: CASSQASPDPQYF.

V is TRBV3-1 (or the pseudogene TRBV3-2) and J is TRBJ1-1, with D possibly matching TRBD1 (6 bases). CDR3 length equals 16 residues. The ends were cut back, 0 bases at V and 1 base at J, with 12 bases in the middle. Germline V lookup: CDR1 LGHDT, CDR2 YNNKEL (reference sequence). The CDR3 nucleotides are TGTGCCAGCAGCCAAGAAGGTAGCAGGGGGAACACTGAAGCTTTCTTT. Its protein product is CASSQEGSRGNTEAFF.

This chain connects TRBV21-1 to TRBJ2-1; whether TRBD2, the table's D call, matches the DNA was not checked. TRBV21-1 is tagged as a pseudogene. This CDR3 region has 15 residues. The CDR3 DNA reads as TGTGCCAGCAGCAAAGAAACGGGGCTAGCGCGTGAGCAGTTCTTC. Translation: CASSKETGLAREQFF.